This TCR beta chain was retrieved from a study of T-cell reconstitution after alpha-beta-depleted transplantation in children. TCRbeta library preparation incorporated unique molecular identifiers. TCRdb recomputed calls from the PCR reads with MiXCR, one row per CDR3 protein. The sample has 300,000 or so distinct CDR3 sequences; over 8% are singletons. The material sequenced was PBMCs from the stem cell graft donor, taken from the stem cell graft. The sequence was collected from a human donor who donated a stem cell graft to a child with SCID.

The CDR3 DNA reads as TGTGCCAGCAGTTCAGGAGGGCGCTTAGGCTACACCTTC. Protein product: CASSSGGRLGYTF. The genes are TRBV27 and TRBJ1-2, with D unclear. Germline V gives CDR1 MNHEY, CDR2 SMNVEV (reference sequence). The CDR3 loop spans 13 amino acids. V lost 4 bases and J lost 8, with 14 bases in between.